This paragraph covers one T cell receptor beta chain sequence. The sample belongs to a study of blood T cell repertoires in COVID-19. Study in general: The United States, Italy and Spain supplied acute and convalescent COVID-19 samples. The analysed material was cDNA or gDNA that came from T cells, B-cell-depleted T cells, or PBMCs.

Original processing methods: By means of reference gene primer amplification, nucleated cell counts were estimated. The table came from immunoSEQ multiplex PCR; TCRdb's copy has only in-frame clones and leaves some out. V, J and clone size reflect that table, while D and trimming were determined from the DNA. The top ten clones hold approximately 12% of a sample with about 180,000 clones, about 81% of them seen once. The CDR3 runs 16 residues. The V and J ends lost 3 bases and 7 bases respectively, with 18 bases between them. The germline V gene encodes CDR1 MNHEY and CDR2 SVGAGI. The chain carries TRBV6-5 and TRBJ2-2; TRBD1 might be the D (6 bases). Sequencing was done on a sample of peripheral blood. The origin of this receptor is a woman of 80 years or more with COVID-19, enrolled during active disease. The CDR3 sequence: CASSYVHRAEFGELFF. For the CDR3, the DNA is TGTGCCAGCAGTTATGTGCACAGGGCTGAGTTCGGGGAGCTGTTTTTT.